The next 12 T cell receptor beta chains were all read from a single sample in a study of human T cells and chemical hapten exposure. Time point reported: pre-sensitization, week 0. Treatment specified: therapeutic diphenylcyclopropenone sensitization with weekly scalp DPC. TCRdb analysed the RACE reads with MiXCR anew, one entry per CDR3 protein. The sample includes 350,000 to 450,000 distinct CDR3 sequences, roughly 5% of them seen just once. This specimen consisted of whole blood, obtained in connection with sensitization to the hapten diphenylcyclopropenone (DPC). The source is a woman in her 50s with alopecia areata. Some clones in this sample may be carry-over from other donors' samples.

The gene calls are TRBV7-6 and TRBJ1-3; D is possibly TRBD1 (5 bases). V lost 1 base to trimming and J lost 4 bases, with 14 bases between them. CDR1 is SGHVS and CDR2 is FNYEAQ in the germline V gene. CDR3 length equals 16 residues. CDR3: CASSLEGWTPGNTIYF. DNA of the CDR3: TGTGCCAGCAGCTTAGAAGGGTGGACACCAGGAAACACCATATATTTT.

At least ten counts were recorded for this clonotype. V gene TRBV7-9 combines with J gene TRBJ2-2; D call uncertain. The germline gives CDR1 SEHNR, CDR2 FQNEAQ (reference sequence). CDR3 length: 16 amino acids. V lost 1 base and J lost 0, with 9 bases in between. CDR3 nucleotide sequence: TGTGCCAGCAGCTTAGAATTGGCAGCGAACACCGGGGAGCTGTTTTTT. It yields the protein CASSLELAANTGELFF.

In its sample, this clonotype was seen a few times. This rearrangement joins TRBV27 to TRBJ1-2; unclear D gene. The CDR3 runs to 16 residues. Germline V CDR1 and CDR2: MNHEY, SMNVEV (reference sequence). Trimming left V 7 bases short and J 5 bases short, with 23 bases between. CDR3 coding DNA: TGTGCCAGCATGTTAGGGCACCAGTACCTAAGATATGGCTACACCTTC. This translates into CASMLGHQYLRYGYTF.

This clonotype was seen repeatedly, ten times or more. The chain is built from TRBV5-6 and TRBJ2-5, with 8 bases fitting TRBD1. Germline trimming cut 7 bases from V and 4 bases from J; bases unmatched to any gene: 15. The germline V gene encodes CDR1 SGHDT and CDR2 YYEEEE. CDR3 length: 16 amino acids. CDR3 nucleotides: TGTGCCAGCTGGACAGGGATGGGACTCGGTGGAGAGACCCAGTACTTC. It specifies CASWTGMGLGGETQYF.

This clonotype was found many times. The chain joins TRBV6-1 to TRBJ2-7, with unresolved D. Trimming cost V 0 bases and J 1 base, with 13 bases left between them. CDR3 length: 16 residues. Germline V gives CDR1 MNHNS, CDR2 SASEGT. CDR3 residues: CASSEAAAVGSYEQYF. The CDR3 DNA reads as TGTGCCAGCAGTGAAGCCGCGGCCGTCGGGTCCTACGAGCAGTACTTC.

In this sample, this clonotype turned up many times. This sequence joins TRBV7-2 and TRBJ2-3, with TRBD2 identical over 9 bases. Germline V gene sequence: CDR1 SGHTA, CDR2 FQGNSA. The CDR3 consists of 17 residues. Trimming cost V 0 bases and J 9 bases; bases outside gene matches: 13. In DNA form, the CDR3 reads TGTGCCAGCAGCTTAGCGCTGGGAGGTAGCGGGAGTGGGACGCAGTATTTT. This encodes CASSLALGGSGSGTQYF. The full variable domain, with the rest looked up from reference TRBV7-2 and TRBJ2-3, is GAGVSQSPSNKVTEKGKDVELRCDPISGHTALYWYRQSLGQGLEFLIYFQGNSAPDKSGLPSDRFSAERTGGSVSTLTIQRTQQEDSAVYLCASSLALGGSGSGTQYFGPGTRLTVL.

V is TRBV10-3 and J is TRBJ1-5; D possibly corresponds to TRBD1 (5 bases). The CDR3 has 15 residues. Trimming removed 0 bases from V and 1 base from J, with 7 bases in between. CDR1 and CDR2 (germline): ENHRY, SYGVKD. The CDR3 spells CAISESGGSNQPQHF. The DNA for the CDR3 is TGTGCCATCAGTGAGTCTGGGGGGAGCAATCAGCCCCAGCATTTT.

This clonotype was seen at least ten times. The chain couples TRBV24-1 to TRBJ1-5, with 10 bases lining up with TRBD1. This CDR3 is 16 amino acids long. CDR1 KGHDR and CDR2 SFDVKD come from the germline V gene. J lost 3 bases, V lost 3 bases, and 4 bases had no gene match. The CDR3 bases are TGTGCCACCAGTGATCGGGACAGGGGCTTCAATCAGCCCCAGCATTTT. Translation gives CATSDRDRGFNQPQHF.

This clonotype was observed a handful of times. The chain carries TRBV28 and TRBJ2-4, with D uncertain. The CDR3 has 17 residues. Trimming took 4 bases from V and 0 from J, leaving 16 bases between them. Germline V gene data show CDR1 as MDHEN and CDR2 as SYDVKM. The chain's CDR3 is CASSSPHYAIAKNIQYF. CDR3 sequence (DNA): TGTGCCAGCAGTTCCCCCCACTACGCGATAGCCAAAAACATTCAGTACTTC.

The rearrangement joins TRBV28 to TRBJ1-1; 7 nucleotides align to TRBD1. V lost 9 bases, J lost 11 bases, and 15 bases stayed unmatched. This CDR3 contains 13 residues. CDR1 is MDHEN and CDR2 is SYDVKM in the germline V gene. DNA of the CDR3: TGTGCCAGTCAAGACAGGGTAGAATACGAGGCTTTCTTT. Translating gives CASQDRVEYEAFF.

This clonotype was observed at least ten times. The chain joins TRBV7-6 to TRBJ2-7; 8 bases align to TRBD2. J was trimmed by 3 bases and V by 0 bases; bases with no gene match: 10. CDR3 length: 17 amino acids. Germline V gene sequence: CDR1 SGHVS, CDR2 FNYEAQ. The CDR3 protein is CASSLAAAGGMSYEQYF. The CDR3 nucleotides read TGTGCCAGCAGCTTAGCGGCGGCGGGGGGAATGAGCTACGAGCAGTACTTC. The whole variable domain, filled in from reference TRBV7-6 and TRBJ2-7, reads GAGVSQSPRYKVTKRGQDVALRCDPISGHVSLYWYRQALGQGPEFLTYFNYEAQQDKSGLPNDRFSAERPEGSISTLTIQRTEQRDSAMYRCASSLAAAGGMSYEQYFGPGTRLTVT.

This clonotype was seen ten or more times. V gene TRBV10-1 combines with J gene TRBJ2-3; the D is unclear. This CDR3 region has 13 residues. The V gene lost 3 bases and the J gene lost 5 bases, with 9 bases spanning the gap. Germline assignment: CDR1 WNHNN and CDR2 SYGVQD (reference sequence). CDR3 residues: CASSDPFEDTQYF. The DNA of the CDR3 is TGCGCCAGCAGTGACCCATTCGAAGATACGCAGTATTTT.